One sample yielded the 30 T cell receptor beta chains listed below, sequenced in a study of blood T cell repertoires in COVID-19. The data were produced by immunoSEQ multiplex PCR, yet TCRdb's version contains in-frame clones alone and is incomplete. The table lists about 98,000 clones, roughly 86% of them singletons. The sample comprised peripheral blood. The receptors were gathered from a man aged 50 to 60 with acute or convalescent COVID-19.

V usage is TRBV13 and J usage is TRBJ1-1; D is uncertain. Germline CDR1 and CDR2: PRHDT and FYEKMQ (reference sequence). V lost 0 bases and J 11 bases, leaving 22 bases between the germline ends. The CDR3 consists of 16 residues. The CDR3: CASSLGIEQLRPSAFF. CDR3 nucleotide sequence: TGTGCCAGCAGCTTAGGCATTGAGCAGCTGAGGCCCTCGGCTTTCTTT.

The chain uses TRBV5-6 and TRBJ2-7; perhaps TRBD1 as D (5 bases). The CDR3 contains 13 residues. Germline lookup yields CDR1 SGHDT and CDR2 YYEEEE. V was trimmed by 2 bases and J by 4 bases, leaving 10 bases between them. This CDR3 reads CASSFGQEYEQYF. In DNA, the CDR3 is TGTGCCAGCAGCTTTGGACAAGAATACGAGCAGTACTTC.

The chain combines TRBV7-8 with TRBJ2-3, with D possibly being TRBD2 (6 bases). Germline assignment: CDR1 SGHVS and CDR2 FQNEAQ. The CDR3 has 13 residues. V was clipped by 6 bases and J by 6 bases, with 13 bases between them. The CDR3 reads CASSQAEGDTQYF. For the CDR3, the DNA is TGTGCCAGCAGTCAGGCGGAGGGGGATACGCAGTATTTT.

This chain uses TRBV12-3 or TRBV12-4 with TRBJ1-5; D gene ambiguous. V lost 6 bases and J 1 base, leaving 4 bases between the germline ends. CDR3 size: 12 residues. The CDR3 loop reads CASRESNQPQHF. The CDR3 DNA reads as TGTGCCAGCAGGGAGAGCAATCAGCCCCAGCATTTT.

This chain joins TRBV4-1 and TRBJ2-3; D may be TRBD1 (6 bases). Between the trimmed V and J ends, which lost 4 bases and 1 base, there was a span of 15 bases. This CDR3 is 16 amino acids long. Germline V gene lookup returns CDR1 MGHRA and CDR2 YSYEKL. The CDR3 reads CASSPLGGVGTDTQYF. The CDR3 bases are TGCGCCAGCAGCCCTCTAGGGGGAGTAGGCACAGATACGCAGTATTTT.

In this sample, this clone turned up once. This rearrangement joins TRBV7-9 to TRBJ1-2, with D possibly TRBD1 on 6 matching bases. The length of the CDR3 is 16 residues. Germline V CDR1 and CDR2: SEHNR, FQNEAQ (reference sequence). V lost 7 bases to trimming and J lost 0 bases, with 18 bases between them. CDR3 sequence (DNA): TGTGCCAGCACCAACCTCCTACAGGGAACTAACTATGGCTACACCTTC. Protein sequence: CASTNLLQGTNYGYTF.

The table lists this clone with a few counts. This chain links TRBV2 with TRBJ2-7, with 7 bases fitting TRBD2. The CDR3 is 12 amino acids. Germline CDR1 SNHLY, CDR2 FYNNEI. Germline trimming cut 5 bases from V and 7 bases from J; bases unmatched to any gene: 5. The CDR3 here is CASSRKAGEQYF. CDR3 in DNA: TGTGCCAGCAGTCGGAAAGCGGGAGAGCAGTACTTC.

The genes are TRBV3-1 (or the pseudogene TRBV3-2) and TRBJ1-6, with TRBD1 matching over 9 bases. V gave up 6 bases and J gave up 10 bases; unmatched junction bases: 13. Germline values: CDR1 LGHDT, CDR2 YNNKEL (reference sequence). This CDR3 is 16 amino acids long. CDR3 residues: CASRPTPGQGQSPLHF. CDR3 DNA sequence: TGTGCCAGCAGACCCACTCCCGGACAGGGGCAATCACCCCTCCACTTT.

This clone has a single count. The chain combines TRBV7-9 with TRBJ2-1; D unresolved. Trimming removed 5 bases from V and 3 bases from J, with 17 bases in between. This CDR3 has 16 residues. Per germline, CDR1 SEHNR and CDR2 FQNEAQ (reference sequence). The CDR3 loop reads CASSPALGSGYNEQFF. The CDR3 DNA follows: TGTGCCAGCAGCCCCGCCCTCGGCTCAGGCTACAATGAGCAGTTCTTC. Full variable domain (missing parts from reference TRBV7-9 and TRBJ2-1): DTGVSQNPRHKITKRGQNVTFRCDPISEHNRLYWYRQTLGQGPEFLTYFQNEAQLEKSRLLSDRFSAERPKGSFSTLEIQRTEQGDSAMYLCASSPALGSGYNEQFFGPGTRLTVL.

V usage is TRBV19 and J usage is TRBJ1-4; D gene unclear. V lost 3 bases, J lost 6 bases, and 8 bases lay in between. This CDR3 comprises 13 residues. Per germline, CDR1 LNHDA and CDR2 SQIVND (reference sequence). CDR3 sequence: CASSILRDEKLFF. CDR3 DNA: TGTGCCAGTAGTATCCTGAGGGATGAAAAACTGTTTTTT.

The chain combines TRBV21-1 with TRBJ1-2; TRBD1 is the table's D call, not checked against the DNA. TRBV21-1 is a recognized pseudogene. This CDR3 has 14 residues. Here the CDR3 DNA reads TGTGCCAGCAGCACGGACAGGCCAAACTATGGCTACACCTTC. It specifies CASSTDRPNYGYTF.

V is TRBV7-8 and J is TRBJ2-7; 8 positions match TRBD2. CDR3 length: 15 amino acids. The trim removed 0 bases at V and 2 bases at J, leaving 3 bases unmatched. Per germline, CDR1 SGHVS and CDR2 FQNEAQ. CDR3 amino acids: CASSLAALAAYEQYF. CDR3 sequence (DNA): TGTGCCAGCAGCTTAGCGGCACTAGCGGCCTACGAGCAGTACTTC.

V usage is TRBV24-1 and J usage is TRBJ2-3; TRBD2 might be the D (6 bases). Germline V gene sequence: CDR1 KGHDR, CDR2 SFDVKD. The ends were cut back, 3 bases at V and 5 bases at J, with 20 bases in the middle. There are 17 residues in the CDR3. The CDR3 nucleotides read TGTGCCACCAGTGATAAAGTGGGGGGAGGCGAACGAGATACGCAGTATTTT. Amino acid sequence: CATSDKVGGGERDTQYF.

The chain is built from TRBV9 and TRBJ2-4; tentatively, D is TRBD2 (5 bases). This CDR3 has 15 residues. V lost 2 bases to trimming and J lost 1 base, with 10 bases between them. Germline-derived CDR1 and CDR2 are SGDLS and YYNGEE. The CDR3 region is CASSVDGNAKNIQYF. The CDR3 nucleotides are TGTGCCAGCAGCGTTGACGGGAATGCCAAAAACATTCAGTACTTC.

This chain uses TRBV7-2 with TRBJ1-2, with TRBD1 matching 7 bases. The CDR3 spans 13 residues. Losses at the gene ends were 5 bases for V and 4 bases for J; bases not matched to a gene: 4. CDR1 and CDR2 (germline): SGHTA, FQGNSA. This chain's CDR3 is CASSRDRGYGYTF. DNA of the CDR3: TGTGCCAGCAGCCGGGACAGAGGCTATGGCTACACCTTC.

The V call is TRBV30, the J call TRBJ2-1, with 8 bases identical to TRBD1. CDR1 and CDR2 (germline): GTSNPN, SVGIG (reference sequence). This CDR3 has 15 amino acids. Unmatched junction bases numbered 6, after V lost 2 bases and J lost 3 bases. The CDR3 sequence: CAWSNPGGGYNEQFF. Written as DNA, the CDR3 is TGTGCCTGGAGTAACCCAGGGGGCGGCTACAATGAGCAGTTCTTC.

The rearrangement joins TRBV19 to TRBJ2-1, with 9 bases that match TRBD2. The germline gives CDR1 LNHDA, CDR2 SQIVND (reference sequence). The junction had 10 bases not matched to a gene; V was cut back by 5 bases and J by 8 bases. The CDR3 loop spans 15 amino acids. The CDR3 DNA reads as TGTGCCAGTAGTGCTTCGGGACTAGCTGTCCATGAGCAGTTCTTC. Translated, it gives CASSASGLAVHEQFF.

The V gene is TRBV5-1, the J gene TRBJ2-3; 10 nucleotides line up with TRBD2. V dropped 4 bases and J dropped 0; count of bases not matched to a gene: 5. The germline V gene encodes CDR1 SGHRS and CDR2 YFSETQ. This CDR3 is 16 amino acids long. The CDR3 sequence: CASSTGTSASTDTQYF. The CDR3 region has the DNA TGCGCCAGCAGCACCGGGACTAGCGCAAGCACAGATACGCAGTATTTT.

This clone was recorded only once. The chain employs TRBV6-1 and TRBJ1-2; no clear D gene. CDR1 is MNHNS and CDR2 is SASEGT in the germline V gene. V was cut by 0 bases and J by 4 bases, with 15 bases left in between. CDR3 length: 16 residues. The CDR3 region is CASSEAGQPRVYGYTF. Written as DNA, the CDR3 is TGTGCCAGCAGTGAAGCTGGGCAGCCGAGAGTCTATGGCTACACCTTC.

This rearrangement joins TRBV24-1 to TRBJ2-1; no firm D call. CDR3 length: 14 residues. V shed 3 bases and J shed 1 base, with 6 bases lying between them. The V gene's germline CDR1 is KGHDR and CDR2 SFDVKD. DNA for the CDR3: TGTGCCACCAGTGATGCGGTTTCCTACAATGAGCAGTTCTTC. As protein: CATSDAVSYNEQFF.

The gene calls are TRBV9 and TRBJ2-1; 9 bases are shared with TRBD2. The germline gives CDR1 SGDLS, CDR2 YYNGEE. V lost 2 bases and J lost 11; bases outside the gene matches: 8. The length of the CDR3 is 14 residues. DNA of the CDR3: TGTGCCAGCAGCGTTATAGCGGGAGCGGGGCAGCAGTTCTTC. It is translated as CASSVIAGAGQQFF.

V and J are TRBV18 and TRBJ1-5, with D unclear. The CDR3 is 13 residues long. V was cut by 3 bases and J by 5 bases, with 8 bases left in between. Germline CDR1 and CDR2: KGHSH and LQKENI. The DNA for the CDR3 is TGTGCCAGCTCACCCCTGGGAGATCAGCCCCAGCATTTT. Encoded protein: CASSPLGDQPQHF.

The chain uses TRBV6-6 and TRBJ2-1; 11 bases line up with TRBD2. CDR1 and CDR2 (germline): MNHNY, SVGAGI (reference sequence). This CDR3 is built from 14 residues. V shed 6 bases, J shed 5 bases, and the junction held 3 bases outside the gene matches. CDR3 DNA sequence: TGTGCCAGCAGAGTAGCGGGAGGGAACAATGAGCAGTTCTTC. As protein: CASRVAGGNNEQFF.

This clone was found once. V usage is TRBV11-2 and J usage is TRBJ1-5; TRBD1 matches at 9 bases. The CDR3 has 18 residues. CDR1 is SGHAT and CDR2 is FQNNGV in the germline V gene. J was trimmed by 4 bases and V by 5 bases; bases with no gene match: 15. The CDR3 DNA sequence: TGTGCCAGCAGCCCGAATGGAGACAGGGGGGGAGGGAATCAGCCCCAGCATTTT. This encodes CASSPNGDRGGGNQPQHF.

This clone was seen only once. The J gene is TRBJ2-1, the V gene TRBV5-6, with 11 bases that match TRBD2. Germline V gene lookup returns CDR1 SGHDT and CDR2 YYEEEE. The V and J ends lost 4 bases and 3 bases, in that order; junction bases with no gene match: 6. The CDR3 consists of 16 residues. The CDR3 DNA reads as TGTGCCAGCAGCATCCAAACTAGCGGGAGCTACAATGAGCAGTTCTTC. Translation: CASSIQTSGSYNEQFF.

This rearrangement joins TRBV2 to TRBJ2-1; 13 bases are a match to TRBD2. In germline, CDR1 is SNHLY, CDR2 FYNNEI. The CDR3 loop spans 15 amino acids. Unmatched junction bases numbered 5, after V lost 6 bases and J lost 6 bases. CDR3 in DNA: TGTGCCAGCAGCGCGGGACTAGCGGGATTCAATGAGCAGTTCTTC. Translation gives CASSAGLAGFNEQFF.

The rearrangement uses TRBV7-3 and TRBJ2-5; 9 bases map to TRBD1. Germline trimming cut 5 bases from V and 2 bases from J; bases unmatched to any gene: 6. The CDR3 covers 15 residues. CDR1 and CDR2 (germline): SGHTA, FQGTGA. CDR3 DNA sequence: TGTGCCAGCAGCGCGCCCGGGACAGGGCAAGAGACCCAGTACTTC. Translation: CASSAPGTGQETQYF. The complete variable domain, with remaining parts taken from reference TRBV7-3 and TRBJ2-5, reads GAGVSQTPSNKVTEKGKYVELRCDPISGHTALYWYRQSLGQGPEFLIYFQGTGAADDSGLPNDRFFAVRPEGSVSTLKIQRTERGDSAVYLCASSAPGTGQETQYFGPGTRLLVL.

In DNA, the CDR3 is TGTGCCACCAGTGATCCCCGGACTAACAATGAGCAGTTCTTC. This gives the protein CATSDPRTNNEQFF. The chain combines TRBV24-1 with TRBJ2-1, with D perhaps matching TRBD2 (6 bases). The CDR3 is made up of 14 amino acids. Germline values: CDR1 KGHDR, CDR2 SFDVKD. V lost 3 bases, J lost 5 bases, and 10 bases lay in between.

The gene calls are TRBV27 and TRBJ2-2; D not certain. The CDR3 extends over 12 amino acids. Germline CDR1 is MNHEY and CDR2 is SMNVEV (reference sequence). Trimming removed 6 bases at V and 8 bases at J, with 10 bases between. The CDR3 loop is CASSPPRGELFF. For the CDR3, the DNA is TGTGCCAGCAGCCCTCCCCGGGGGGAGCTGTTTTTT.

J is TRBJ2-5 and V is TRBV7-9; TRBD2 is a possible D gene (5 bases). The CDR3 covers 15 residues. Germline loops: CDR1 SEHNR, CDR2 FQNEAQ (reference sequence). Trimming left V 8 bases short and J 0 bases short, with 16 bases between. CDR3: CASGLGWANQETQYF. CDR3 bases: TGTGCCAGCGGACTCGGGTGGGCCAACCAAGAGACCCAGTACTTC.